This TCR beta chain was found in a study of blood T cell repertoires in COVID-19. The wider study: Some COVID-19 samples were acute and others convalescent; all came from the United States, Italy and Spain. The cDNA or gDNA used as material had been derived from T cells, B-cell-depleted T cells, or PBMCs.

Recruitment covered some 25 US areas and drew participants whose ages spanned about 18 to 100 years. Cohorts were assigned according to the clinical history that participants reported. Losses at the gene ends were 3 bases for V and 4 bases for J; bases not matched to a gene: 15. Germline V gene data show CDR1 as DFQATT and CDR2 as SNEGSKA (reference sequence). CDR3 size: 17 residues. Profiled with immunoSEQ multiplex PCR; TCRdb holds only in-frame clones, not every one. The repertoire includes a few hundred thousand clones, almost 90% of them detected once, and 3.5% to 4.5% sits in the top ten. Source material: PBMCs or T cells enriched from blood (not recorded which). The V call is TRBV20-1, the J call TRBJ1-3; 7 bases map to TRBD1. The TCR originated in a woman aged 18-29 years with acute COVID-19. CDR3 residues: CSASPPAYRGRGNTIYF. CDR3 nucleotides: TGCAGTGCTAGTCCCCCCGCCTACAGGGGAAGGGGAAACACCATATATTTT.